Shown below are 5 T cell receptor beta chains from a single sample sequenced in a study of blood T cell repertoires in COVID-19. Libraries were prepared by immunoSEQ multiplex PCR; TCRdb keeps only in-frame clonotypes and omits some of them. The table has hundreds of thousands of clones, roughly nine tenths seen once. The specimen was peripheral blood. Receptors originate from a man aged 18 to 30 with active or convalescent COVID-19.

The chain combines TRBV29-1 with TRBJ1-2; possibly TRBD1 for D (5 bases). The CDR3 contains 12 residues. V was shortened by 4 bases and J by 3 bases, with 9 bases between the two germline ends. CDR1 and CDR2 (germline): SQVTM, ANQGSEA. CDR3 coding DNA: TGCAGCGTTGCGGGGGGGGACTATGGCTACACCTTC. This gives the protein CSVAGGDYGYTF. Based on the CDR3 plus reference TRBV29-1 and TRBJ1-2, the full variable domain is SAVISQKPSRDICQRGTSLTIQCQVDSQVTMMFWYRQQPGQSLTLIATANQGSEATYESGFVIDKFPISRPNLTFSTLTVSNMSPEDSSIYLCSVAGGDYGYTFGSGTRLTVV.

V gene TRBV4-3 combines with J gene TRBJ2-7; TRBD2 might be the D (5 bases). Trimming cost V 0 bases and J 3 bases, with 18 bases left between them. The CDR3 has 17 amino acids. From germline, CDR1 is LGHNA and CDR2 YSLEER. The CDR3 protein is CASSQDSRVERSYEQYF. The DNA for the CDR3 is TGCGCCAGCAGCCAAGATAGTCGAGTGGAGCGGAGCTACGAGCAGTACTTC.

This clone was found once. This chain joins TRBV3-1 (or the pseudogene TRBV3-2) and TRBJ2-2; 11 nucleotides agree with TRBD1. Trimming took 8 bases from V and 13 from J; bases not matched to a gene: 6. This CDR3 region has 12 residues. Per germline, CDR1 LGHDT and CDR2 YNNKEL (reference sequence). The CDR3 region has the DNA TGTGCCAGCCGGGACAGGGGGTTTGGGCTGTTTTTT. It specifies CASRDRGFGLFF.

The V gene is TRBV5-1, the J gene TRBJ2-3, with D tentatively TRBD1 (6 bases). The CDR3 spans 13 residues. V lost 2 bases and J 5 bases, leaving 9 bases between the germline ends. Germline lookup yields CDR1 SGHRS and CDR2 YFSETQ. CDR3 coding DNA: TGCGCCAGCAGCTTAGCAGGGGTAGATACGCAGTATTTT. It codes for CASSLAGVDTQYF.

Concerning this clone itself: In the same sample, other DNA sequences code for this CDR3. The V and J genes are TRBV18 and TRBJ2-3, with 15 positions matching TRBD2. CDR3 length: 16 residues. CDR1 and CDR2 from the germline V gene are KGHSH and LQKENI. Trimming at V came to 3 bases and at J to 6 bases, leaving 4 bases not matched to a gene. CDR3: CASSPRTSGRVDTQYF. CDR3 in DNA: TGTGCCAGCTCACCTCGGACTAGCGGGAGGGTTGATACGCAGTATTTT.